This TCR beta chain was obtained from a study of control samples from healthy donors and cancer patients (dated by TCRdb to between 2020 and 2021). Remarks on this clone: Which antigen it targets is not known. No much larger clonotype is one base removed from it; base qualities were not supplied.

Libraries were made using the immunoSEQ multiplex PCR assay. This immuneACCESS table, as held by TCRdb, lists in-frame sequences with V and J called but not all clones. Of the missing ones, under half trace to an unresolved V gene in checked studies; the others have no known cause. Within this sample are roughly 88,000 clones, with around 92% of them counted one time only. Clones ranked in the top ten supply approximately 15% of the sample. V loses 0 bases, J loses 9 bases, and the germline ends lie 12 bases apart. The CDR3 covers 14 residues, taking in both the cysteine and the phenylalanine. Only the CDR3 portion is preserved as DNA: 42 bases, with reading frame beginning at the first base. In the germline V gene (reference sequence), CDR1 corresponds to LNHDA and CDR2 to SQIVND.

Sequencing input: blood. This receptor was obtained from a middle-aged man in good health. The chain uses TRBV19 and TRBJ2-4; the D gene is perhaps TRBD1, from 5 matching bases. The CDR3 in this case is CASSIDRREVIQYF. The nucleotide sequence reads TGTGCCAGTAGTATAGATCGCAGGGAAGTCATTCAGTACTTC.